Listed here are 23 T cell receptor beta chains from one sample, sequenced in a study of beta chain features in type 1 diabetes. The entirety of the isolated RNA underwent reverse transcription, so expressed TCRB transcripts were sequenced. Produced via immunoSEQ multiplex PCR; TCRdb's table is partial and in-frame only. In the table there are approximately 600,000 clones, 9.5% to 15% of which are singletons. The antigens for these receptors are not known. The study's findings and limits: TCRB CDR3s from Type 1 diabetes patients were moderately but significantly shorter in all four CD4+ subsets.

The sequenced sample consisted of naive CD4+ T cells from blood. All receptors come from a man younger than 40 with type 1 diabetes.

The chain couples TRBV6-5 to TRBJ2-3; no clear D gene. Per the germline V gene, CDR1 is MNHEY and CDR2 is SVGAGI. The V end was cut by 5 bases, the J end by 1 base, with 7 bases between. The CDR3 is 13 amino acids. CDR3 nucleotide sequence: TGTGCCAGCAGTACCAGCCGCACAGATACGCAGTATTTT. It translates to CASSTSRTDTQYF.

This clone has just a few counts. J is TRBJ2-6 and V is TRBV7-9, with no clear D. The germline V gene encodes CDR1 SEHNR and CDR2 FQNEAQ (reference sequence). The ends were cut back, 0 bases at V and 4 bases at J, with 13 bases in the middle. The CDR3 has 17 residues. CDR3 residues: CASSLAQRDSGANVLTF. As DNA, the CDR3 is TGTGCCAGCAGCTTAGCTCAGCGCGATTCAGGGGCCAACGTCCTGACTTTC.

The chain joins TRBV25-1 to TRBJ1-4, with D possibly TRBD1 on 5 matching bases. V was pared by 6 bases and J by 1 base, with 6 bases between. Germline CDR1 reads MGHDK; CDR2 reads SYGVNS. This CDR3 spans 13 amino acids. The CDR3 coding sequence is TGTGCCAGCAGGGGGCTAACTAATGAAAAACTGTTTTTT. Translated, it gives CASRGLTNEKLFF.

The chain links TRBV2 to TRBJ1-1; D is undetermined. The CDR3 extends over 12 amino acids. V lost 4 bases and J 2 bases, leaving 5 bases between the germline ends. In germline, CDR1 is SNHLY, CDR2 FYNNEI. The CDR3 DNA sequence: TGTGCCAGCAGTGGGGCAAACACTGAAGCTTTCTTT. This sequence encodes CASSGANTEAFF.

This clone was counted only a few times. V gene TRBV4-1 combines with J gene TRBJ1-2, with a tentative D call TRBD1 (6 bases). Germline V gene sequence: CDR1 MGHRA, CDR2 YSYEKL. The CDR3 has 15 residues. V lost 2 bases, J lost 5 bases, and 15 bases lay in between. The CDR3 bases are TGCGCCAGCAGCCAAAACAGGGAGCTCCTTTATGGCTACACCTTC. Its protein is CASSQNRELLYGYTF.

CDR3 in DNA: TGTGCCAGCAGCCCTGGACAGCGCACCGGGGAGCTGTTTTTT. Its protein product is CASSPGQRTGELFF. This chain uses TRBV11-3 with TRBJ2-2, with D maybe TRBD1 (6 bases). The length of the CDR3 is 14 residues. Germline loops: CDR1 SGHNT, CDR2 YENEEA. The V gene lost 5 bases and the J gene lost 4 bases, with 11 bases spanning the gap.

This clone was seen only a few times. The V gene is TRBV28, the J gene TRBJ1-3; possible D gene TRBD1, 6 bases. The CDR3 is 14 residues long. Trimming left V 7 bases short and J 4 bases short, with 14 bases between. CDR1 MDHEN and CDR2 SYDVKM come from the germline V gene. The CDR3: CASTLGGLGNTIYF. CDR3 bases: TGTGCCAGCACCCTAGGGGGTCTGGGAAACACCATATATTTT.

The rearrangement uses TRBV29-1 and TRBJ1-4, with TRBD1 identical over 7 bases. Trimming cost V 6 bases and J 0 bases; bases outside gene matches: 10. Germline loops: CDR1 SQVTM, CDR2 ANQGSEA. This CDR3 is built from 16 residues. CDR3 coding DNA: TGCAGCGTCGAAATGACAGGGTGGGCAACTAATGAAAAACTGTTTTTT. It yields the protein CSVEMTGWATNEKLFF.

The CDR3 DNA reads TGTGCCAGCAGTCGACGCGGACTCGAGGGGCAGTACTTC. Its translation: CASSRRGLEGQYF. This chain links TRBV27 with TRBJ2-7; D possibly corresponds to TRBD2 (5 bases). The germline CDR1 and CDR2 sequences are MNHEY and SMNVEV (reference sequence). The CDR3 consists of 13 residues. V dropped 5 bases and J dropped 9 bases, with 17 bases sitting between them.

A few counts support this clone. CDR3 DNA sequence: TGTGCCAGCAGCCGCGTCCGGGGGGCTAACGAGCAGTACTTC. Encoded protein: CASSRVRGANEQYF. The chain has TRBV2 and TRBJ2-7; tentative D call: TRBD2 (7 bases). CDR1 is SNHLY, CDR2 FYNNEI, per germline. The CDR3 covers 14 residues. V was cut by 6 bases and J by 5 bases, with 17 bases left in between. Looking up the rest from reference TRBV2 and TRBJ2-7 gives the full variable domain: EPEVTQTPSHQVTQMGQEVILRCVPISNHLYFYWYRQILGQKVEFLVSFYNNEISEKSEIFDDQFSVERPDGSNFTLKIRSTKLEDSAMYFCASSRVRGANEQYFGPGTRLTVT.

This chain's CDR3 is CASSQESDRANTGELFF. The CDR3 coding sequence is TGTGCCAGCAGCCAAGAGTCAGACAGGGCGAACACCGGGGAGCTGTTTTTT. The chain joins TRBV4-2 to TRBJ2-2, with 7 nucleotides matching TRBD1. The CDR3 consists of 17 residues. The germline CDR1 and CDR2 sequences are LGHNA and YNFKEQ. Trimming took 0 bases from V and 0 from J; bases not matched to a gene: 4.

The CDR3 region has the DNA TGTGCCACCTGTCGGGGGCGCGACTATGGCTACACCTTC. This gives the protein CATCRGRDYGYTF. The gene calls are TRBV6-5 and TRBJ1-2; maybe TRBD1 (6 bases). This CDR3 region has 13 residues. The germline CDR1 and CDR2 sequences are MNHEY and SVGAGI. Trimming removed 10 bases from V and 3 bases from J, with 15 bases in between.

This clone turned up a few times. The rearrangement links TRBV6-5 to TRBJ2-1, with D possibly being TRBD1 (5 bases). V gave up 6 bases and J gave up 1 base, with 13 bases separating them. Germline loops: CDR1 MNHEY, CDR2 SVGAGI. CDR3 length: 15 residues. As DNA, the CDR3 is TGTGCCAGCAGGTTGGATCCAGGGTCCTACAATGAGCAGTTCTTC. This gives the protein CASRLDPGSYNEQFF.

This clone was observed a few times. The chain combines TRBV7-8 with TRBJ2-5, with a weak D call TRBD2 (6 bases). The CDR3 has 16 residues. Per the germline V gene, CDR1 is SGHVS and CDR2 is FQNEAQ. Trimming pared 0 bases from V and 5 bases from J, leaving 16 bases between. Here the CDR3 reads CASSLAELAGAETQYF. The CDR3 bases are TGTGCCAGCAGCTTAGCGGAACTAGCTGGGGCGGAGACCCAGTACTTC. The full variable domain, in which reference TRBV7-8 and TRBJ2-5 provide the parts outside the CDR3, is GAGVSQSPRYKVAKRGQDVALRCDPISGHVSLFWYQQALGQGPEFLTYFQNEAQLDKSGLPSDRFFAERPEGSVSTLKIQRTQQEDSAVYLCASSLAELAGAETQYFGPGTRLLVL.

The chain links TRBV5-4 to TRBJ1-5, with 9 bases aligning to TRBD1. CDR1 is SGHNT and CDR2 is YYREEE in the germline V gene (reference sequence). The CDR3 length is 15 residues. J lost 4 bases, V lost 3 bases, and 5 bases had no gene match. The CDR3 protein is CASSSGTGKNQPQHF. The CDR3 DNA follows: TGTGCCAGCAGCTCCGGGACAGGGAAGAATCAGCCCCAGCATTTT.

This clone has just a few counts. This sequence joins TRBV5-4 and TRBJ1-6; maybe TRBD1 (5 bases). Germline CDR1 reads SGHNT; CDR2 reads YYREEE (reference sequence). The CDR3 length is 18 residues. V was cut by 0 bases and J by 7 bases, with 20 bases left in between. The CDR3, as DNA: TGTGCCAGCAGCTTGGGACGAGGCGGCGGGGGAAACAATTCACCCCTCCACTTT. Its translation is CASSLGRGGGGNNSPLHF.

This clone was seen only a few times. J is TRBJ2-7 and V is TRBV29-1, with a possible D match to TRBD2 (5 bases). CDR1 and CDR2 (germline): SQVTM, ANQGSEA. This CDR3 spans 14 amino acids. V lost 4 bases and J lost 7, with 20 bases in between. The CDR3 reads CSVGPRGRTGEQYF. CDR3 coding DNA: TGCAGCGTTGGGCCCCGAGGGCGTACTGGGGAGCAGTACTTC.

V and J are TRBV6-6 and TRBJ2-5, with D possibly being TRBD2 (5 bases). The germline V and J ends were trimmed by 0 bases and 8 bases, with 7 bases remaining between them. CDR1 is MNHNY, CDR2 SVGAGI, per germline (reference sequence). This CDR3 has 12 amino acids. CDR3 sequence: CASSYSEGTQYF. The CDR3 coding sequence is TGTGCCAGCAGTTACTCAGAGGGCACCCAGTACTTC.

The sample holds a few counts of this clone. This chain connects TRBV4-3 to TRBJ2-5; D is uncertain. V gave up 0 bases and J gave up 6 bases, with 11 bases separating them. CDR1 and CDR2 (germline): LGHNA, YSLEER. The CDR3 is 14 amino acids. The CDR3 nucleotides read TGCGCCAGCAGCCAAGACTGGCCCGCAAAGACCCAGTACTTC. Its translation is CASSQDWPAKTQYF.

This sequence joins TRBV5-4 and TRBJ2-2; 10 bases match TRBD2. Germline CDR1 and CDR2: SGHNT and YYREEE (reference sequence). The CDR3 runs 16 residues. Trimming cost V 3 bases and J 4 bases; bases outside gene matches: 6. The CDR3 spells CASSSPSGGRTGELFF. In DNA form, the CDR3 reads TGTGCCAGCAGCTCTCCTAGCGGGGGACGCACCGGGGAGCTGTTTTTT.

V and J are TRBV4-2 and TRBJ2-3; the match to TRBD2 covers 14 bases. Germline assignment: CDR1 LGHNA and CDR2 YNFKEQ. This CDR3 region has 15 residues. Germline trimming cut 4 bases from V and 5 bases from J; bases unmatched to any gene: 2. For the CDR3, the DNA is TGTGCCAGCAGCCGAGGACTAGCGGGGGGAGATACGCAGTATTTT. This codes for CASSRGLAGGDTQYF.

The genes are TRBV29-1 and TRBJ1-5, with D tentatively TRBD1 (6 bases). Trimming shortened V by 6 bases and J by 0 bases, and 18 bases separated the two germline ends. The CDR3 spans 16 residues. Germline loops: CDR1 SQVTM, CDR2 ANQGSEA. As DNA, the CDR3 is TGCAGCGTCCAGCTACAGGGTCCATATAGCAATCAGCCCCAGCATTTT. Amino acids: CSVQLQGPYSNQPQHF.

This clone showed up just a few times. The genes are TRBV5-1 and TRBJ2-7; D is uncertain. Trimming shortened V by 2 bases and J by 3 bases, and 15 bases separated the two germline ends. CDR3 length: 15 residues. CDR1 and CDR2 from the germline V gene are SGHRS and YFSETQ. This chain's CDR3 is CASSFDTEVLYEQYF. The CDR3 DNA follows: TGCGCCAGCAGCTTCGACACTGAAGTCCTCTACGAGCAGTACTTC.